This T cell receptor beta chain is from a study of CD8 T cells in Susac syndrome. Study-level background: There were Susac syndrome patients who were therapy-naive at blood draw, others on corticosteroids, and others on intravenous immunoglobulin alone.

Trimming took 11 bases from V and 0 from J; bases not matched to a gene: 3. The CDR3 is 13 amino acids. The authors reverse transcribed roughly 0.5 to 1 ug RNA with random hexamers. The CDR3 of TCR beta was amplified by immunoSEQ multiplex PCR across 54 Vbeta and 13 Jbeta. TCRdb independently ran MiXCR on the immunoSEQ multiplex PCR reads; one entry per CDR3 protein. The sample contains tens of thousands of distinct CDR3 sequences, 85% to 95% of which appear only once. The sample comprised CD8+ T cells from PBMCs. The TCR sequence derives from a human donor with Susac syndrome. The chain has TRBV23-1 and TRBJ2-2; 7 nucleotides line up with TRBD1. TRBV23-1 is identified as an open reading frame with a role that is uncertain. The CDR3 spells CASGQANTGELFF. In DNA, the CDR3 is TGCGCCTCCGGACAGGCGAACACCGGGGAGCTGTTTTTT.